This is a list of T cell receptor beta chains from one sample in a study of T-cell reconstitution after alpha-beta-depleted transplantation in children. TCRdb re-derived calls from the PCR reads in MiXCR, one entry per CDR3 protein. Of around 360,000 distinct CDR3 sequences listed, approximately 10% are singletons. The sequenced sample was PBMCs from the stem cell graft donor, obtained from the stem cell graft. Every receptor here comes from a human donor who donated a stem cell graft to a child with acute lymphoblastic leukemia. The CDR3 runs from the conserved cysteine through the conserved F or W. The D gene is left open where the match is weak. Size is stated for part of the rows, as once, few or many counts, or as a class when the clone is expanded.

V gene,D gene,J gene,clone size,CDR3 protein,CDR3 DNA
TRBV20-1,TRBD2,TRBJ2-5,few,CSARSVVGGRLQETQYF,TGCAGTGCTAGATCTGTCGTAGGCGGGAGGCTCCAAGAGACCCAGTACTTC
TRBV12-3/TRBV12-4,NA,TRBJ2-1,NA,CASSPIQSVSYNEQFF,TGTGCCAGCAGTCCCATCCAGTCGGTCTCCTACAATGAGCAGTTCTTC
TRBV19,NA,TRBJ1-1,few,CASSIVADTEAFF,TGTGCCAGTAGTATAGTTGCGGACACTGAAGCTTTCTTT
TRBV4-3,NA,TRBJ2-7,NA,CASSQGYRGAGYEQYF,TGCGCCAGCAGCCAAGGATATCGGGGGGCCGGGTACGAGCAGTACTTC
TRBV6-1,TRBD2,TRBJ2-5,NA,CASGMTGGPQETQYF,TGTGCCAGCGGCATGACGGGAGGCCCTCAAGAGACCCAGTACTTC
TRBV29-1,NA,TRBJ2-3,NA,CSVQPQGTDTQYF,TGCAGCGTTCAACCTCAGGGGACAGATACGCAGTATTTT
TRBV5-1,TRBD1,TRBJ1-6,NA,CASSFDRGWNSPLHF,TGCGCCAGCAGCTTTGACAGGGGATGGAATTCACCCCTCCACTTT
TRBV6-5,TRBD1,TRBJ2-7,few,CASSFSPGGTGAYEQYF,TGTGCCAGCAGTTTTTCACCCGGCGGGACAGGGGCCTACGAGCAGTACTTC
TRBV12-3/TRBV12-4,TRBD2,TRBJ2-7,NA,CASSAGTSVDEQYF,TGTGCCAGCAGTGCCGGGACTAGCGTCGACGAGCAGTACTTC
TRBV3-1,TRBD2,TRBJ2-3,NA,CASCPGLAGVSRTDTQYF,TGTGCCAGCTGCCCGGGACTAGCGGGAGTCAGTAGGACAGATACGCAGTATTTT
TRBV15,NA,TRBJ2-7,many,CATSRERIYEQYF,TGTGCCACCAGCAGAGAGAGGATTTACGAGCAGTACTTC
TRBV20-1,NA,TRBJ2-5,many,CSARDQARGIETQYF,TGCAGTGCTAGAGATCAGGCTAGAGGGATTGAGACCCAGTACTTC
TRBV5-1,TRBD2,TRBJ2-5,few,CASSRGSSGSGLETQYF,TGCGCCAGCAGTAGGGGATCGAGCGGGAGTGGGTTAGAGACCCAGTACTTC
TRBV3-1,TRBD1,TRBJ2-5,NA,CASSNTGTGAQETQYF,TGTGCCAGCAGCAACACAGGGACAGGGGCTCAAGAGACCCAGTACTTC
TRBV12-3/TRBV12-4,NA,TRBJ2-3,many,CASNKGGTQYF,TGTGCCAGCAATAAGGGTGGTACGCAGTATTTT
TRBV5-1,NA,TRBJ2-1,NA,CASSRSAAAGSYNEQFF,TGCGCCAGCAGCCGATCTGCGGCTGCAGGCTCCTACAATGAGCAGTTCTTC
TRBV5-1,NA,TRBJ1-2,few,CASSIAGNYGYTF,TGCGCCAGCAGCATCGCAGGGAACTATGGCTACACCTTC
TRBV7-2,TRBD2,TRBJ2-3,many,CASSSLRRASGNLLPRDTQYF,TGTGCCAGCAGCTCCCTCCGGCGGGCTAGCGGGAATCTTCTCCCCAGAGATACGCAGTATTTT
TRBV7-9,TRBD1,TRBJ2-3,many,CASSLVDFSGQENTDTQYF,TGTGCCAGCAGCTTAGTCGATTTCTCGGGACAGGAGAACACAGATACGCAGTATTTT
TRBV12-3/TRBV12-4,NA,TRBJ2-3,few,CASSFRSENTQYF,TGTGCCAGCAGTTTCCGAAGTGAAAATACGCAGTATTTT
TRBV7-9,NA,TRBJ1-1,many,CASSLGEGSYTEAFF,TGTGCCAGCAGCTTAGGTGAGGGATCTTACACTGAAGCTTTCTTT
TRBV28,TRBD1,TRBJ2-5,NA,CASSYPLTGDHQETQYF,TGTGCCAGCAGTTACCCCTTAACAGGGGATCACCAAGAGACCCAGTACTTC
TRBV20-1,TRBD2,TRBJ2-7,NA,CSAPTLLKREGYEQYF,TGCAGTGCTCCGACTCTCCTGAAGCGGGAGGGGTACGAGCAGTACTTC
TRBV7-6,NA,TRBJ2-1,NA,CASSPALGDPYNEQFF,TGTGCCAGCAGCCCCGCCCTTGGCGACCCCTACAATGAGCAGTTCTTC
TRBV5-1,NA,TRBJ1-1,many,CASSWNHRVRANTEAFF,TGCGCCAGCAGCTGGAATCACAGGGTTCGGGCGAACACTGAAGCTTTCTTT
TRBV10-3,NA,TRBJ2-7,many,CAISAGTYEQYF,TGTGCCATCAGTGCCGGGACCTACGAGCAGTACTTC
TRBV5-1,NA,TRBJ2-1,few,CASSLETGTFGNEQFF,TGCGCCAGCAGCTTGGAGACAGGTACATTTGGGAATGAGCAGTTCTTC
TRBV20-1,TRBD1,TRBJ2-7,few,CSARDGDRDLYEQYF,TGCAGTGCTAGAGATGGGGACAGGGACCTCTACGAGCAGTACTTC
TRBV4-3,TRBD2,TRBJ2-1,few,CASSRGGSTNEQFF,TGCGCCAGCAGCCGGGGAGGGTCAACCAATGAGCAGTTCTTC
TRBV20-1,NA,TRBJ1-1,NA,CSAGLRNTEAFF,TGCAGTGCGGGGTTAAGGAACACTGAAGCTTTCTTT
TRBV4-3,NA,TRBJ2-2,few,CASSHGARNTGELFF,TGCGCCAGCAGCCACGGGGCTCGTAACACCGGGGAGCTGTTTTTT
TRBV7-7,TRBD2,TRBJ2-1,few,CASSLLAGVPYNEQFF,TGTGCTAGCAGCCTACTAGCGGGAGTACCCTACAATGAGCAGTTCTTC
TRBV2,NA,TRBJ2-2,NA,CASSDYLTGELFF,TGTGCCAGCAGTGATTATCTCACCGGGGAGCTGTTTTTT
TRBV7-8,NA,TRBJ1-1,NA,CASSSPPTYNTEAFF,TGTGCCAGCAGCTCCCCCCCGACATACAACACTGAAGCTTTCTTT
TRBV6-1,TRBD1,TRBJ2-5,few,CASFAYGTGQETQYF,TGTGCCAGCTTCGCTTACGGGACAGGACAAGAGACCCAGTACTTC
TRBV4-2,NA,TRBJ2-2,many,CASSSLFYSPPNRELFF,TGTGCCAGCAGCTCTCTTTTTTATAGCCCTCCTAATCGGGAGCTGTTTTTT
TRBV9,NA,TRBJ1-2,few,CASSVATGPLYGYTF,TGTGCCAGCAGCGTAGCTACAGGGCCCCTCTATGGCTACACCTTC
TRBV15,NA,TRBJ2-3,few,CATTAGKSTDTQYF,TGTGCCACCACCGCCGGAAAAAGCACAGATACGCAGTATTTT
TRBV5-6,NA,TRBJ1-1,many,CASSIGSLTEAFF,TGTGCCAGCAGCATTGGAAGTCTGACTGAAGCTTTCTTT
TRBV3-1,NA,TRBJ2-7,few,CASSHGPIHQTIFYEQYF,TGTGCCAGCAGCCACGGGCCAATACACCAGACCATCTTCTACGAGCAGTACTTC
TRBV10-1,NA,TRBJ2-1,many,CASSGQRGNEQFF,TGCGCCAGCAGTGGCCAGAGAGGGAATGAGCAGTTCTTC
TRBV12-3/TRBV12-4,NA,TRBJ2-2,few,CASIFSGELFF,TGTGCCAGCATATTTAGCGGGGAGCTGTTTTTT
TRBV5-1,NA,TRBJ2-5,few,CASSPLFRGETQYF,TGCGCCAGCAGCCCCCTTTTCCGCGGGGAGACCCAGTACTTC
TRBV27,NA,TRBJ2-1,NA,CASSFGPEYNEQFF,TGTGCCAGCAGTTTTGGGCCGGAGTACAATGAGCAGTTCTTC
TRBV11-2,TRBD2,TRBJ2-7,few,CASSVLGLASFQDHEQYF,TGTGCCAGCAGCGTATTGGGACTAGCGTCCTTCCAGGACCACGAGCAGTACTTC